This TCR beta chain was documented in a study of blood T cell repertoires in COVID-19. The CDR3 totals 16 residues. Germline assignment: CDR1 GTSNPN and CDR2 SVGIG (reference sequence). The junction had 8 bases not matched to a gene; V was cut back by 2 bases and J by 3 bases. Original processing methods: The assay estimated nucleated cells by amplifying reference gene primers. The assay was immunoSEQ multiplex PCR, and TCRdb's table has in-frame clones only and misses some. The V and J calls and clone size are taken from that table; D and trimming were inferred from the DNA. The repertoire holds 30,000 to 35,000 clones, with about 72% as singletons.

The TCR originated in a woman aged 55-69 years with acute or convalescent COVID-19. This sequence joins TRBV30 and TRBJ1-5; 9 bases are shared with TRBD1. The material sequenced was peripheral blood. CDR3 sequence (DNA): TGTGCCTGGAGTACACAGGGGGCCCTCTACAATCAGCCCCAGCATTTT. Translating gives CAWSTQGALYNQPQHF.